This TCR beta chain comes out of a study of cytomegalovirus exposure and HLA in healthy donors. Study outcomes and limitations: Donor immune exposure was known only as CMV serostatus. A missense DCLRE1C variant was associated with V- and J-gene trimming of TCR beta chains in a later analysis, and an independent cohort replicated the association.

Details on this clone: Its target is not known.

Use of 60 Vbeta and 13 Jbeta primers characterized the PCR. The method was immunoSEQ multiplex PCR; TCRdb's version includes in-frame clones alone and lacks a portion of them. The sample consists of more than 80,000 clones, roughly 67% of them appearing once. The CDR3 is made up of 15 amino acids. The germline V gene has CDR1 ENHRY and CDR2 SYGVKD. V lost 10 bases, J lost 5 bases, and 12 bases stayed unmatched. V gene TRBV10-3 combines with J gene TRBJ2-7, with 12 bases fitting TRBD2. The source material was PBMCs. The TCR originated in a human donor in good health. CDR3 DNA sequence: TGTGCCACCCGAGTAACTAGCGGGGGGCAGAACGAGCAGTACTTC. This sequence encodes CATRVTSGGQNEQYF.